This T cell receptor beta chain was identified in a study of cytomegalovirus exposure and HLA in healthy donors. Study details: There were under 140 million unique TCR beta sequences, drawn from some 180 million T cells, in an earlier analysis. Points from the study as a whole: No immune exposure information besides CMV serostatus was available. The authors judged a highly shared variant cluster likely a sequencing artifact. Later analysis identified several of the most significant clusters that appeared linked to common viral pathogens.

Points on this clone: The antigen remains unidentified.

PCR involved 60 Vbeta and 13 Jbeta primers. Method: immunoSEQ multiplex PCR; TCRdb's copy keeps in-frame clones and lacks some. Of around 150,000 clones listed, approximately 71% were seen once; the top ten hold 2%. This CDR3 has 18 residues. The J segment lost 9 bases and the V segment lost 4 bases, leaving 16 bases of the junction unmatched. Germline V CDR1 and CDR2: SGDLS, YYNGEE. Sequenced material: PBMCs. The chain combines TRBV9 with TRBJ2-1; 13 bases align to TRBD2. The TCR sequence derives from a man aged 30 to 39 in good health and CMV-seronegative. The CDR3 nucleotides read TGTGCCAGCAGCCCACACGTTGGGGGGACTAGCGGGATCGGTGAGCAGTTCTTC. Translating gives CASSPHVGGTSGIGEQFF.